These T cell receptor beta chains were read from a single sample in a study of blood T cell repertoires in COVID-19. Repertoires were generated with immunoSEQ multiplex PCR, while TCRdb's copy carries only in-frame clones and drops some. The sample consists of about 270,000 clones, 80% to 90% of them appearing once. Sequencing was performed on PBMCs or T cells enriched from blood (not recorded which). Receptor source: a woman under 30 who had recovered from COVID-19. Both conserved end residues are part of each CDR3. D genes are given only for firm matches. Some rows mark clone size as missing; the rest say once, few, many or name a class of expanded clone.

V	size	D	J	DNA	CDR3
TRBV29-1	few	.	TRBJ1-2	TGCAGCGTTGAACTACCGGGACAAAACTATGGCTACACCTTC	CSVELPGQNYGYTF
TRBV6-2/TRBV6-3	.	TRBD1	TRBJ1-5	TGTGCCAGCAGTTACTCGACAGGGGGCTATAGCAATCAGCCCCAGCATTTT	CASSYSTGGYSNQPQHF
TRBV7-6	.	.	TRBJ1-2	TGTGCCAGCAGCTTAGAGTCGAGGGGACACTACACCTTC	CASSLESRGHYTF
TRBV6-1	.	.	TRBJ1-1	TGTGCCAGCAGTGATAAAGGGGCTGGGGGGACTGAAGCTTTCTTT	CASSDKGAGGTEAFF
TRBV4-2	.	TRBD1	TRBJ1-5	TGTGCCAGCAGCCAAGACAGGGGGACTCCCAATCAGCCCCAGCATTTT	CASSQDRGTPNQPQHF
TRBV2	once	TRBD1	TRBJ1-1	TGTGCCAGCAGTCGGACAGGACCTTTGGCTGAAGCTTTCTTT	CASSRTGPLAEAFF
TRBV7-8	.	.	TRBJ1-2	TGTGCCAGCAGCCTGGCTGACAGCGATAACTATGGCTACACCTTC	CASSLADSDNYGYTF
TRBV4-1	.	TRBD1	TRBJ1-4	TGCGCCAGCAGCCAACCCGGGACAGTGAATGAAAAACTGTTTTTT	CASSQPGTVNEKLFF
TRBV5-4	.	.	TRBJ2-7	TGTGCCAGCAGCTTGGTAGGCGGAGACTACGAGCAGTACTTC	CASSLVGGDYEQYF
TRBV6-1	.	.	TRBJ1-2	TGTGCCAGCAGTGAATCATCGACAGGTGGCTACACCTTC	CASSESSTGGYTF
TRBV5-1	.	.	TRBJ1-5	TGCGCCAGCAGCCCCGGGGCGGGGATAAGTAGCAATCAGCCCCAGCATTTT	CASSPGAGISSNQPQHF
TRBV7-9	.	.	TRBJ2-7	TGTGCCAGCAGCTTCGTATCCTACGAGCAGTACTTC	CASSFVSYEQYF
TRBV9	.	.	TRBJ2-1	TGTGCCAGCAGCGTAGGGGGCGGGGTTACCTACAATGAGCAGTTCTTC	CASSVGGGVTYNEQFF
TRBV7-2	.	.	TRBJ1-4	TGTGCCAGCAGCCCGAGGGGGGGCAGAGTAGAAAAACTGTTTTTT	CASSPRGGRVEKLFF
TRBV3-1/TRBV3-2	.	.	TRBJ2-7	TGTGCCAGCAGCCAAGTGAGCGGCTGGCAGCAGTACTTC	CASSQVSGWQQYF
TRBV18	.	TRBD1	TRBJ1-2	TGTGCCAGCTCACCATCCGGGACAGGGGGCAACTATGGCTACACCTTC	CASSPSGTGGNYGYTF
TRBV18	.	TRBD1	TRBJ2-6	TGTGCCAGCTCACCCCGGGGGACAGGGGTATCCGGGGCCAACGTCCTGACTTTC	CASSPRGTGVSGANVLTF
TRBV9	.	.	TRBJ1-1	TGTGCCAGCAGCGTAGGAGGCGGACAGTTGAACACTGAAGCTTTCTTT	CASSVGGGQLNTEAFF
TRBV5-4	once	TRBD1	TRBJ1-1	TGTGCCAGCAGCCCGCGGACAGGGGGCAGGATCGAAGCTTTCTTT	CASSPRTGGRIEAFF
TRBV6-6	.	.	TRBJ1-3	TGTGCCAGCAGTTACTCTACAGACAGAGGAAACACCATATATTTT	CASSYSTDRGNTIYF
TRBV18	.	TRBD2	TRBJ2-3	TGTGCCAGCTCACCACTCCCAGCGGGGGGACCGGATACGCAGTATTTT	CASSPLPAGGPDTQYF
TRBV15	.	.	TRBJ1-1	TGTGCCACCAGCCCAGGGACTGAAGCTTTCTTT	CATSPGTEAFF
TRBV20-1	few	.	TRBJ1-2	TGCAGTGCTAGTTCGGGGATAACCTATGGCTACACCTTC	CSASSGITYGYTF
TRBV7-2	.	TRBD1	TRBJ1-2	TGTGCCAGCAGCTCTGGACAGGGCTATGGCTACACCTTC	CASSSGQGYGYTF
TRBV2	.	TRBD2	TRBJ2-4	TGTGCCAGTTCCCCGGGAGGCGTTAAAGTAAACATTCAGTACTTC	CASSPGGVKVNIQYF
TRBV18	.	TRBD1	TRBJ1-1	TGTGCCAGCTCCCCCGGGACAGTTGGCCTGGAAGCTTTCTTT	CASSPGTVGLEAFF
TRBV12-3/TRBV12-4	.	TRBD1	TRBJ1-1	TGTGCCAGCAGGGATCAGGGGGGAGCTTTCTTT	CASRDQGGAFF
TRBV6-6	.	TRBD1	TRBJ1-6	TGTGCCAGCAGGACCGGAAGACAGGGATATAATTCACCCCTCCACTTT	CASRTGRQGYNSPLHF
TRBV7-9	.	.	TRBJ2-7	TGTGCCAGCAGCTTAGCAGTTCAGGTTAGGGGGTCCTACGAGCAGTACTTC	CASSLAVQVRGSYEQYF
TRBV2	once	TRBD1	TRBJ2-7	TGTGCCAGCAGAAGCAGAAGGGACAGGGTGGGCTACGAGCAGTACTTC	CASRSRRDRVGYEQYF
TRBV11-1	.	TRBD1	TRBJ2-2	TGTGCCAGCAGCTTATTACAGGGGGGGAACACCGGGGAGCTGTTTTTT	CASSLLQGGNTGELFF
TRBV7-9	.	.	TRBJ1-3	TGTGCCAGCAGCCCCGCAGGGGTGAACTCTGGAAACACCATATATTTT	CASSPAGVNSGNTIYF
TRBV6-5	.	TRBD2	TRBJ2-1	TGTGCCAGCAGTTCCGGACTAGCGGGGGGCCACAATGAGCAGTTCTTC	CASSSGLAGGHNEQFF
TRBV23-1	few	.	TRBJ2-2	TGCGCTTTGGCGGGGACCACCGGGGAGCTGTTTTTT	CALAGTTGELFF
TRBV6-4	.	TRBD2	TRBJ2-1	TGTGCCAGCAGCCGGCGGGGGGGCCTCTCCTACAATGAGCAGTTCTTC	CASSRRGGLSYNEQFF
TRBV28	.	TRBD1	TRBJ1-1	TGTGCCAGCAGTCTCCCCCGACAGGGACGGACTGAAGCTTTCTTT	CASSLPRQGRTEAFF
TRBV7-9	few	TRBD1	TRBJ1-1	TGTGCCAGCAGCTCAACAGGGGGCAGCACTGAAGCTTTCTTT	CASSSTGGSTEAFF
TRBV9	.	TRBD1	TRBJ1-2	TGTGCCAGCAGCACACCGGGACAGGGGGCTGGGGGCTACACCTTC	CASSTPGQGAGGYTF
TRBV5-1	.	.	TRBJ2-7	TGCGCCAGCAGCTTACAGGGATACGAGCAGTACTTC	CASSLQGYEQYF
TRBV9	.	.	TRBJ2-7	TGTGCCAGCAGCGTAGACGGGGGGCGAGACTACGAGCAGTACTTC	CASSVDGGRDYEQYF